This is a list of T cell receptor beta chains from one sample in a study of CD8 T cells in Susac syndrome. TCRdb redid the calling of the immunoSEQ multiplex PCR reads with MiXCR, one entry per CDR3 protein. The sample records 110,000 or so distinct CDR3 sequences, about 92% being singletons. The sequenced material came from CD4+ T cells from PBMCs. Receptors originate from a human donor with multiple sclerosis. The conserved cysteine and the conserved F or W are not part of the CDR3 here. Each record gives: V gene, CDR3 protein.

V: TRBV29-1
CDR3: SAARDRGSYGYT

V: TRBV20-1
CDR3: SARGGSNTGELF

V: TRBV5-1
CDR3: ASSFQGEGDEQY

V: TRBV5-1
CDR3: ASSRAGPDGANVLT

V: TRBV12-3/TRBV12-4
CDR3: ASSPDRRGNSPLH

V: TRBV30
CDR3: AWEKKTGINTEAF

V: TRBV30
CDR3: AWSVAGNTIY

V: TRBV6-1
CDR3: ASSRGDNYGYT

V: TRBV30
CDR3: AWSDRGLWEKLF

V: TRBV3-1
CDR3: ASTRGGAYEQY

V: TRBV3-1
CDR3: ASSQEFRGTQY

V: TRBV7-3
CDR3: ASSLAPFGGRNNEQF

V: TRBV19
CDR3: ASSTGENNSPLH

V: TRBV5-1
CDR3: ASSPVGTGIYEQY

V: TRBV29-1
CDR3: SAGQGTGNTIY

V: TRBV20-1
CDR3: SATPTEKAEQF

V: TRBV19
CDR3: ASSIREGSETQY

V: TRBV18
CDR3: ASSPSTDGYT

V: TRBV7-8
CDR3: ASSLSSEAF

V: TRBV4-1
CDR3: ASSPMGRTGPANEQF

V: TRBV28
CDR3: ASSTSGQGDQY

V: TRBV11-1
CDR3: ASSLGQGPTSEQY

V: TRBV6-5
CDR3: ASRLLDTQY

V: TRBV4-2
CDR3: ASSQDTSGVHMGAQY

V: TRBV4-1
CDR3: ASSRGQTGAETQY

V: TRBV6-1
CDR3: ASSTGIHLSSNSPLH

V: TRBV3-1
CDR3: ASSQGPGPAYEQY

V: TRBV20-1
CDR3: SARRGQGQTKAF

V: TRBV28
CDR3: ASNPGAGIQY